The 25 T cell receptor beta chains presented below share a single source sample, sequenced in a study of T cell responses to AZD1222 COVID-19 vaccine (TCRdb year 2021). What this sample's time point label stands for: baseline before first vaccination. Library preparation was by the immunoSEQ multiplex PCR assay. In its TCRdb copy, this immuneACCESS table keeps in-frame sequences only and misses some clones. Where compared with another copy, unresolved V genes explain less than half of these, and the others have no known cause. The sample table holds about 94,000 clones, of which around 87% were seen once. The ten top clones hold approximately 9.1% of the sample. Here the sequenced sample was peripheral blood, taken on day 0 of AZD1222 vaccination. The receptors stem from an adult in good health.

This sequence joins TRBV27 and TRBJ1-1, with unresolved D. Deletions cut 4 bases from V and 9 bases from J, with 12 bases between. Germline loops: CDR1 MNHEY, CDR2 SMNVEV (reference sequence). The CDR3 runs to 12 residues. The CDR3 loop reads CASSSGLGKAFF. The CDR3 nucleotides are TGTGCCAGCAGTTCCGGACTGGGGAAAGCTTTCTTT.

V usage is TRBV7-7 and J usage is TRBJ1-6, with 8 bases identical to TRBD1. CDR1 and CDR2 from the germline V gene are SSHAT and FNYEAQ (reference sequence). CDR3 length equals 19 residues. After removal of 11 bases from V and 1 base from J, the junction contained 19 bases not matched to a gene. The CDR3 nucleotides are TGTGCCCTCCAGCCGGGACAGGAGATTTCGTGGTCCTATAATTCACCCCTCCACTTT. Translation: CALQPGQEISWSYNSPLHF.

The chain employs TRBV5-4 and TRBJ2-7; tentative D call: TRBD1 (6 bases). This CDR3 contains 13 residues. Germline CDR1 SGHNT, CDR2 YYREEE (reference sequence). Trimming removed 10 bases from V and 0 bases from J, with 14 bases in between. Here the CDR3 reads CACNRESSYEQYF. DNA of the CDR3: TGTGCCTGTAACAGGGAATCCTCCTACGAGCAGTACTTC.

This rearrangement joins TRBV7-9 to TRBJ2-4, with D perhaps given as TRBD1 or TRBD2 (5 bases each). The CDR3 totals 16 residues. V lost 4 bases, J lost 0 bases, and 13 bases lay in between. CDR1 is SEHNR, CDR2 FQNEAQ, per germline (reference sequence). The CDR3 region is CASSSPGQIAKNIQYF. The CDR3 nucleotides are TGTGCCAGCAGCTCCCCGGGGCAAATAGCCAAAAACATTCAGTACTTC.

This sequence joins TRBV6-2 or TRBV6-3 and TRBJ1-6; D is ambiguous. CDR3 length equals 14 residues. Trimming cost V 5 bases and J 9 bases, with 14 bases left between them. The germline V gene encodes CDR1 MNHEY and CDR2 SVGEGT. CDR3: CASSVPPRGSPLHF. As DNA, the CDR3 is TGTGCCAGCAGTGTCCCTCCCCGGGGTTCACCCCTCCACTTT.

The V and J genes are TRBV27 and TRBJ2-7, with 9 bases matching TRBD2. The germline V gene has CDR1 MNHEY and CDR2 SMNVEV (reference sequence). The CDR3 is 14 amino acids. Trimming at V came to 5 bases and at J to 3 bases, leaving 5 bases not matched to a gene. The CDR3 nucleotides are TGTGCCAGCAGTATGGGACTAGCTCTCTACGAGCAGTACTTC. This gives the protein CASSMGLALYEQYF.

The chain recombines TRBV9 with TRBJ1-4; 7 nucleotides line up with TRBD1. After removal of 3 bases from V and 6 bases from J, the junction contained 8 bases not matched to a gene. Germline V gene lookup returns CDR1 SGDLS and CDR2 YYNGEE. The CDR3 runs 15 residues. The CDR3 bases are TGTGCCAGCAGCGCGACCGGGACAGATCATGAAAAACTGTTTTTT. Its protein is CASSATGTDHEKLFF.

The genes are TRBV27 and TRBJ2-5; D is possibly TRBD2 (6 bases). The germline V gene has CDR1 MNHEY and CDR2 SMNVEV (reference sequence). V lost 2 bases and J lost 5, with 15 bases in between. CDR3 size: 15 residues. The CDR3 DNA reads TGTGCCAGCAGTTTACGGCGGGATGGATTGGAGACCCAGTACTTC. It is translated as CASSLRRDGLETQYF.

The chain combines TRBV6-5 with TRBJ1-2; the match to TRBD1 covers 9 bases. The CDR3 loop spans 15 amino acids. Germline loops: CDR1 MNHEY, CDR2 SVGAGI. Trimming cost V 6 bases and J 8 bases; bases outside gene matches: 13. The DNA of the CDR3 is TGTGCCAGCAGCTTCGACTACCGGGACAGGGTAGGCTACACCTTC. It is translated as CASSFDYRDRVGYTF.

The chain combines TRBV27 with TRBJ2-5; 7 bases align to TRBD2. The CDR3 length is 15 residues. V lost 6 bases and J lost 1; bases outside the gene matches: 8. Germline loops: CDR1 MNHEY, CDR2 SMNVEV (reference sequence). The CDR3 spells CASSFAGTIQETQYF. DNA of the CDR3: TGTGCCAGCAGCTTTGCGGGGACTATCCAAGAGACCCAGTACTTC.

The chain has TRBV7-2 and TRBJ2-2; TRBD2 agrees at 11 bases. The CDR3 sequence is 17 residues long. Germline trimming cut 5 bases from V and 1 base from J; bases unmatched to any gene: 6. Germline assignment: CDR1 SGHTA and CDR2 FQGNSA. CDR3 sequence: CASSPSSGGMNTGELFF. The CDR3 DNA follows: TGTGCCAGCAGCCCCTCTAGCGGGGGGATGAACACCGGGGAGCTGTTTTTT.

V gene TRBV5-1 combines with J gene TRBJ1-6, with D unresolved. CDR1 SGHRS and CDR2 YFSETQ come from the germline V gene. V lost 4 bases, J lost 5 bases, and 10 bases lay in between. This CDR3 has 14 residues. In nucleotides, the CDR3 is TGCGCCAGCAGCCCCGCTATAAATAATTCACCCCTCCACTTT. Encoded protein: CASSPAINNSPLHF.

The CDR3 sequence is CASSFWGPNYGYTF. CDR3 nucleotide sequence: TGTGCCAGCAGTTTCTGGGGCCCCAACTATGGCTACACCTTC. The chain uses TRBV27 and TRBJ1-2; maybe TRBD1 (5 bases). V shed 3 bases and J shed 2 bases, with 10 bases lying between them. Germline V CDR1 and CDR2: MNHEY, SMNVEV (reference sequence). The CDR3 consists of 14 residues.

The V gene is TRBV5-6, the J gene TRBJ1-6, with a possible D match to TRBD1 (6 bases). V shed 5 bases and J shed 10 bases, with 16 bases lying between them. Germline-derived CDR1 and CDR2 are SGHDT and YYEEEE. The CDR3 is made up of 14 amino acids. The CDR3 nucleotides read TGTGCCAGCAGGCAGGGGCCCTCGGGCTCACCCCTCCACTTT. It yields the protein CASRQGPSGSPLHF.

A single count supports this clone. This chain links TRBV3-1 (or the pseudogene TRBV3-2) with TRBJ1-6; 8 bases align to TRBD1. J was trimmed by 10 bases and V by 4 bases; bases with no gene match: 6. Germline V gene sequence: CDR1 LGHDT, CDR2 YNNKEL (reference sequence). The CDR3 is 14 amino acids. CDR3: CASSPRTGLSPLHF. The CDR3 nucleotides are TGTGCCAGCAGCCCTCGGACAGGGTTATCACCCCTCCACTTT.

This rearrangement joins TRBV4-3 to TRBJ1-1, with 7 positions matching TRBD1. Germline CDR1 LGHNA, CDR2 YSLEER. The CDR3 is 14 amino acids. J lost 1 base, V lost 4 bases, and 3 bases had no gene match. CDR3 region: CASSLGQANTEAFF. The CDR3 DNA reads TGCGCCAGCAGCCTCGGACAGGCGAACACTGAAGCTTTCTTT.

The V and J genes are TRBV7-2 and TRBJ2-5; 9 bases fit TRBD2. The germline CDR1 and CDR2 sequences are SGHTA and FQGNSA. V was pared by 1 base and J by 5 bases, with 2 bases of the junction left unmatched. The CDR3 extends over 14 amino acids. CDR3 protein: CASSLVAGGETQYF. The CDR3 bases are TGTGCCAGCAGCTTAGTCGCGGGAGGGGAGACCCAGTACTTC.

The V call is TRBV30, the J call TRBJ2-5; D is undetermined. Germline CDR1 reads GTSNPN; CDR2 reads SVGIG (reference sequence). CDR3 length: 15 residues. Trimming stripped 0 bases from V and 5 bases from J, with 16 bases between. In DNA, the CDR3 is TGTGCCTGGAGTGTCCCGGGCCTGGTGGGTGAGACCCAGTACTTC. Protein sequence: CAWSVPGLVGETQYF.

CDR3: CASSPRAGENYGYTF. The DNA for the CDR3 is TGTGCCAGCTCACCGCGGGCAGGTGAAAACTATGGCTACACCTTC. The chain combines TRBV18 with TRBJ1-2; no definite D call. The germline V gene has CDR1 KGHSH and CDR2 LQKENI. The CDR3 has 15 residues. Between the trimmed V and J ends, which lost 3 bases and 2 bases, there was a span of 13 bases.

V and J are TRBV12-3 or TRBV12-4 and TRBJ1-1, with a weak D call TRBD1 (5 bases). V lost 11 bases and J lost 1, with 14 bases in between. The CDR3 contains 13 residues. CDR3 nucleotides: TGTGCCTGGGGAAGGGGCCAGAACACTGAAGCTTTCTTT. Its protein is CAWGRGQNTEAFF.

V usage is TRBV13 and J usage is TRBJ2-2, with 10 bases lining up with TRBD1. The CDR3 is 15 amino acids. With 8 bases clipped from V and 1 base from J, the junction kept 4 bases outside the gene matches. Germline assignment: CDR1 PRHDT and CDR2 FYEKMQ (reference sequence). The CDR3, as DNA: TGTGCCAGCCGGGGACAGGGGAGGAACACCGGGGAGCTGTTTTTT. Translated, it gives CASRGQGRNTGELFF. The full variable domain, rest sourced from reference TRBV13 and TRBJ2-2, is AAGVIQSPRHLIKEKRETATLKCYPIPRHDTVYWYQQGPGQDPQFLISFYEKMQSDKGSIPDRFSAQQFSDYHSELNMSSLELGDSALYFCASRGQGRNTGELFFGEGSRLTVL.

This clone appeared a single time. V is TRBV13 and J is TRBJ2-7; D gene unclear. CDR1 and CDR2 (germline): PRHDT, FYEKMQ (reference sequence). V lost 0 bases and J lost 4, with 10 bases in between. The CDR3 extends over 14 amino acids. The chain's CDR3 is CASSLGALSYEQYF. In nucleotides, the CDR3 is TGTGCCAGCAGCTTAGGGGCATTATCATACGAGCAGTACTTC.

The chain is built from TRBV5-5 and TRBJ2-5, with 8 bases that match TRBD2. Germline V gene lookup returns CDR1 SGHKS and CDR2 YYEKEE (reference sequence). The CDR3 length is 16 residues. The junction had 11 bases not matched to a gene; V was cut back by 3 bases and J by 4 bases. This chain's CDR3 is CASSSGGLDVRETQYF. In DNA form, the CDR3 reads TGTGCCAGCAGCTCCGGGGGACTAGACGTCCGAGAGACCCAGTACTTC.

This chain joins TRBV29-1 and TRBJ2-7; TRBD1 matches 7 bases. Germline CDR1 is SQVTM and CDR2 is ANQGSEA. There are 16 residues in the CDR3. V dropped 4 bases and J dropped 0; count of bases not matched to a gene: 12. CDR3 nucleotides: TGCAGCGTTGTGGGGCTCTTCAGGGGGAGCTCCTACGAGCAGTACTTC. It is translated as CSVVGLFRGSSYEQYF.

The chain is built from TRBV24-1 and TRBJ2-5; 13 bases are shared with TRBD2. Germline values: CDR1 KGHDR, CDR2 SFDVKD. With V trimmed by 10 bases and J by 5 bases, 6 bases remained unmatched. The CDR3 sequence is 14 residues long. The CDR3: CATRLAGGQETQYF. The CDR3, as DNA: TGTGCCACACGACTAGCGGGGGGCCAGGAGACCCAGTACTTC.